One sample yielded the 22 T cell receptor beta chains listed below, sequenced in a study of blood T cells in healthy people across ages (dated by TCRdb to the mid-2010s). The library was generated by 5' RACE. TCRdb lists the instrument as Illumina HiSeq 2500. The second PCR ran for roughly 6 to 11 cycles and used a J-beta primer mix along with a sample-barcoded 5' primer. TCRdb itself trimmed the public reads at Q25 with fastp, ran MiXCR and retained productive beta chains. Every entry covers one CDR3 protein and lists the most common genes and DNA from its rows. For this sample there are 650,000 to 700,000 distinct CDR3 sequences; about a third appear just once. About 16% of the sample belongs to the ten largest clones. Sequencing input: blood. The origin of the receptors is an elderly woman in good health. Donor details come from another sample of the same person, matched by shared clones.

Many counts were recorded for this clonotype. The chain combines TRBV3-1 with TRBJ2-7, with D perhaps matching TRBD2 (5 bases). V gave up 5 bases and J gave up 5 bases, with 19 bases separating them. Germline V gene lookup returns CDR1 LGHDT and CDR2 YNNKEL (reference sequence). CDR3 size: 15 residues. CDR3 amino acids: CASSGGPPLGNEQYF. Here the CDR3 DNA reads TGTGCCAGCAGCGGCGGGCCTCCCCTGGGCAACGAGCAGTACTTC.

This clonotype was picked up many times. This chain's CDR3 is CASNRVGVGQDEQFF. The CDR3 DNA reads as TGTGCCAGCAACCGAGTGGGGGTCGGTCAGGATGAGCAGTTCTTC. The rearrangement uses TRBV11-2 and TRBJ2-1; tentatively, D is TRBD1 or TRBD2 (5 bases each). The CDR3 contains 15 residues. Germline CDR1 reads SGHAT; CDR2 reads FQNNGV. Trimming took 7 bases from V and 8 from J, leaving 21 bases between them. The full variable domain, in which reference TRBV11-2 and TRBJ2-1 provide the parts outside the CDR3, is EAGVAQSPRYKIIEKRQSVAFWCNPISGHATLYWYQQILGQGPKLLIQFQNNGVVDDSQLPKDRFSAERLKGVDSTLKIQPAKLEDSAVYLCASNRVGVGQDEQFFGPGTRLTVL.

This clonotype has a count of ten or more. V usage is TRBV5-1 and J usage is TRBJ2-3; 8 nucleotides align to TRBD2. CDR3 length: 15 residues. Germline CDR1 is SGHRS and CDR2 is YFSETQ. The V gene end was trimmed by 0 bases and the J gene end by 2 bases; junction bases not matched to a gene: 2. The CDR3 DNA reads as TGCGCCAGCAGCTTGGGGCGGGGGGACACAGATACGCAGTATTTT. Protein sequence: CASSLGRGDTDTQYF.

This clonotype was detected many times. V usage is TRBV10-3 and J usage is TRBJ2-1, with 8 bases matching TRBD1. J gave up 12 bases and V 2 bases, and 6 bases lay outside the gene matches. The germline gives CDR1 ENHRY, CDR2 SYGVKD. The CDR3 totals 13 residues. CDR3 residues: CAISEGQGGRQFF. CDR3 nucleotide sequence: TGTGCCATCAGTGAGGGACAGGGTGGACGGCAGTTCTTC.

The chain has TRBV20-1 and TRBJ2-3; 12 nucleotides match TRBD2. This CDR3 has 15 amino acids. V lost 3 bases, J lost 8 bases, and 9 bases stayed unmatched. The germline V gene has CDR1 DFQATT and CDR2 SNEGSKA (reference sequence). Written as DNA, the CDR3 is TGCAGTGCTAGCGGGGGGCTAGCGGGGGGGTTTACGCAGTATTTT. This sequence encodes CSASGGLAGGFTQYF.

This clonotype has a handful of counts. V and J are TRBV28 and TRBJ1-1; possible D gene TRBD1, 5 bases. Germline CDR1 reads MDHEN; CDR2 reads SYDVKM. The CDR3 runs 16 residues. V lost 2 bases and J lost 1, with 14 bases in between. CDR3 coding DNA: TGTGCCAGCAGTTTAGGGGCCGGCCCGGGGAACACTGAAGCTTTCTTT. Protein product: CASSLGAGPGNTEAFF.

The chain carries TRBV9 and TRBJ1-1; possibly TRBD1 for D (5 bases). Germline CDR1 and CDR2: SGDLS and YYNGEE. V was trimmed by 1 base and J by 1 base, leaving 8 bases between them. This CDR3 has 14 amino acids. The CDR3 loop is CASSVRQTNTEAFF. The CDR3 nucleotides read TGTGCCAGCAGCGTAAGACAGACGAACACTGAAGCTTTCTTT. The full variable domain, its missing parts supplied by reference TRBV9 and TRBJ1-1, is DSGVTQTPKHLITATGQRVTLRCSPRSGDLSVYWYQQSLDQGLQFLIQYYNGEERAKGNILERFSAQQFPDLHSELNLSSLELGDSALYFCASSVRQTNTEAFFGQGTRLTVV.

J is TRBJ1-6 and V is TRBV10-3; 7 positions match TRBD1. The junction had 4 bases not matched to a gene; V was cut back by 4 bases and J by 7 bases. The CDR3 sequence is 14 residues long. Germline V gives CDR1 ENHRY, CDR2 SYGVKD. The CDR3 sequence is CAISGGDRNSPLHF. CDR3 DNA: TGTGCCATCAGTGGCGGGGACAGAAATTCACCCCTCCACTTT.

This clonotype was seen repeatedly, ten times or more. The chain has TRBV20-1 and TRBJ2-3; 16 bases are shared with TRBD2. Germline-derived CDR1 and CDR2 are DFQATT and SNEGSKA (reference sequence). The CDR3 extends over 16 amino acids. The V segment lost 3 bases and the J segment 2 bases; nucleotides outside the gene matches: 2. The CDR3 DNA reads as TGCAGTGCTAGCGGGACTAGCGGGGGGGCCACAGATACGCAGTATTTT. Translation: CSASGTSGGATDTQYF.

At least ten counts were recorded for this clonotype. V is TRBV18 and J is TRBJ1-4; D is undetermined. Germline V gene lookup returns CDR1 KGHSH and CDR2 LQKENI. The V gene lost 0 bases and the J gene lost 12 bases, with 17 bases spanning the gap. This CDR3 has 15 amino acids. DNA for the CDR3: TGTGCCAGCTCACCACCGGGAAGGGTCCTGATGGAACTGTTTTTT. It yields the protein CASSPPGRVLMELFF.

The chain uses TRBV7-2 and TRBJ1-5, with D possibly being TRBD1 (5 bases). The V and J ends lost 1 base and 3 bases respectively, with 7 bases between them. Germline V lookup: CDR1 SGHTA, CDR2 FQGNSA. The CDR3 has 14 residues. CDR3 amino acids: CASSLEQDNQPQHF. The CDR3 nucleotides read TGTGCCAGCAGCTTAGAACAGGACAATCAGCCCCAGCATTTT.

This clonotype was recorded many times. The chain couples TRBV7-2 to TRBJ2-3; D gene uncertain. The CDR3 consists of 14 residues. V was cut by 3 bases and J by 2 bases, with 9 bases left in between. Germline V gene sequence: CDR1 SGHTA, CDR2 FQGNSA. Here the CDR3 reads CASSFSRLTDTQYF. For the CDR3, the DNA is TGTGCCAGCAGCTTCTCCAGGCTCACAGATACGCAGTATTTT.

Comments on this clonotype: A read error is possible here, since a much larger clone lies one base away. The chain couples TRBV9 to TRBJ2-1; no definite D call. Germline lookup yields CDR1 SGDLS and CDR2 YYNGEE. The CDR3 consists of 13 residues. Trimming took 0 bases from V and 9 from J, leaving 10 bases between them. CDR3 amino acids: CASSVGRRSEQFF. The CDR3 DNA reads TGTGCCAGCAGCGTAGGGCGTAGGAGTGAGCAGTTCTTC.

In its sample, this clonotype was seen many times. The CDR3 nucleotides are TGCAGCGTTGAAGAGGGGCCACCCCTCTATGGCTACACCTTC. Translation gives CSVEEGPPLYGYTF. The rearrangement joins TRBV29-1 to TRBJ1-2; D is perhaps TRBD1 (5 bases). The V and J ends lost 0 bases and 4 bases respectively, with 12 bases between them. The CDR3 covers 14 residues. Germline V lookup: CDR1 SQVTM, CDR2 ANQGSEA. The whole variable domain, filled in from reference TRBV29-1 and TRBJ1-2, reads SAVISQKPSRDICQRGTSLTIQCQVDSQVTMMFWYRQQPGQSLTLIATANQGSEATYESGFVIDKFPISRPNLTFSTLTVSNMSPEDSSIYLCSVEEGPPLYGYTFGSGTRLTVV.

CDR3 coding DNA: TGTGCCAGCAGCGCCTCTTGGGTTTCCCGGGTGAACACTGAAGCTTTCTTT. Its translation: CASSASWVSRVNTEAFF. V usage is TRBV4-2 and J usage is TRBJ1-1; D gene ambiguous. Between the trimmed V and J ends, which lost 5 bases and 0 bases, there was a span of 19 bases. Germline V gene data show CDR1 as LGHNA and CDR2 as YNFKEQ. The CDR3 spans 17 residues.

In this sample, this clonotype turned up many times. The chain carries TRBV27 and TRBJ1-1, with unresolved D. Trimming shortened V by 4 bases and J by 4 bases, and 10 bases separated the two germline ends. The CDR3 spans 13 residues. From germline, CDR1 is MNHEY and CDR2 SMNVEV (reference sequence). CDR3 DNA sequence: TGTGCCAGCAGTTACTCGACAATCACTGAAGCTTTCTTT. Encoded protein: CASSYSTITEAFF.

The CDR3 nucleotides read TGTGCCAGCAGCTTAGCGCTAGGGTACCAGCCCCAGCATTTT. It encodes CASSLALGYQPQHF. The V gene is TRBV7-2, the J gene TRBJ1-5; D is unresolved. Germline V CDR1 and CDR2: SGHTA, FQGNSA. The ends were cut back, 0 bases at V and 7 bases at J, with 10 bases in the middle. This CDR3 comprises 14 residues.

The V gene is TRBV6-1, the J gene TRBJ1-5; TRBD1 matches 9 bases. The CDR3 runs 16 residues. Germline CDR1 reads MNHNS; CDR2 reads SASEGT. V shed 0 bases and J 9 bases; nucleotides not matched to a gene: 9. The CDR3 is CASSEAPGTGYRPQHF. The CDR3 DNA is TGTGCCAGCAGTGAAGCGCCCGGGACAGGGTATCGGCCCCAGCATTTT.

Regarding this clonotype: At one of its ends the junction is not consistent with the germline gene, which may arise from a read error. The chain couples TRBV20-1 to TRBJ1-4; D may be TRBD1 (5 bases). The germline V gene has CDR1 DFQATT and CDR2 SNEGSKA (reference sequence). CDR3 length equals 15 residues. DNA of the CDR3: TGCAGTGCTAGTGTCGGGACGGCGGTGAATGAAAAACGGTTTTTT. Amino acids: CSASVGTAVNEKRFF.

CDR3 in DNA: TGCAGTGCCCACTGGGGTTCTGGCACAGATACGCAGTATTTT. Translation: CSAHWGSGTDTQYF. V gene TRBV20-1 combines with J gene TRBJ2-3; D gene ambiguous. CDR1 and CDR2 from the germline V gene are DFQATT and SNEGSKA (reference sequence). The CDR3 consists of 14 residues. With 6 bases removed from V and 1 base from J, the gap between germline ends came to 14 bases.

The genes are TRBV10-3 and TRBJ1-2; weak D call: TRBD1 (6 bases). V was pared by 10 bases and J by 2 bases, with 20 bases between. CDR3 size: 15 residues. Germline CDR1 is ENHRY and CDR2 is SYGVKD. The CDR3 coding sequence is TGTGCCACCAGGGTTGCTACAGGGCAGAACTATGGCTACACCTTC. It encodes CATRVATGQNYGYTF.

The chain couples TRBV6-5 to TRBJ1-6, with D possibly being TRBD1 (5 bases). Germline CDR1 and CDR2: MNHEY and SVGAGI. CDR3 length equals 15 residues. Trimming took off 5 bases at V and 2 bases at J, with 10 bases between the two ends. The CDR3 reads CASSPGSPYNSPLHF. The CDR3 bases are TGTGCCAGCAGTCCAGGGAGTCCCTATAATTCACCCCTCCACTTT.